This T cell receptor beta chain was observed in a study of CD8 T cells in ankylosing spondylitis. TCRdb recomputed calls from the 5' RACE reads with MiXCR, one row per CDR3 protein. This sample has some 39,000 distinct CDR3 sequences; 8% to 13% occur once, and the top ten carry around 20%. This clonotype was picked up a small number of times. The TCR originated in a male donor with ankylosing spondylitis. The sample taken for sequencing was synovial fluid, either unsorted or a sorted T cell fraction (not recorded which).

The DNA of the CDR3 is TGTGCCAGCAGCCGCCTAAGCGGGATTACAGATACGCAGTATTTT. Residues: CASSRLSGITDTQYF. This sequence joins TRBV7-2 and TRBJ2-3, with 7 bases lining up with TRBD2. The germline V gene has CDR1 SGHTA and CDR2 FQGNSA. V was pared by 5 bases and J by 3 bases, with 8 bases of the junction left unmatched. This CDR3 is 15 amino acids long.